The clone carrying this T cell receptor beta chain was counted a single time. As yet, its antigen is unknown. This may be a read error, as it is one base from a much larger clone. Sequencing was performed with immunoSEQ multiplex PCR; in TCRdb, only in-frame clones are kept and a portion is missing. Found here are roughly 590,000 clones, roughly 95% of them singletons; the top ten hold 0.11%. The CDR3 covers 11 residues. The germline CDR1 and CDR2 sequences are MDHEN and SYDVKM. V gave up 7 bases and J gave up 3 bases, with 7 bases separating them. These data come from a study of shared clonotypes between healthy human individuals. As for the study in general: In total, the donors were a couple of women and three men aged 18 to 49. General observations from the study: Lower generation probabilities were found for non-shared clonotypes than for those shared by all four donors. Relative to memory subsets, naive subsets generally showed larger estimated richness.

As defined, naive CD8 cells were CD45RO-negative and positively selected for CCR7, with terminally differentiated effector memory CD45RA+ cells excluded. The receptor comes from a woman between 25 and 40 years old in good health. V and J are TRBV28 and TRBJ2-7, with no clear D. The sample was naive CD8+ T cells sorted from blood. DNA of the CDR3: TGTGCCAGCAACTTAGGCTACGAGCAGTACTTC. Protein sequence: CASNLGYEQYF.